This section outlines one T cell receptor beta chain sequence together with its context. This sample was included in a study of T cell responses to AZD1222 COVID-19 vaccine. Sequencing used immunoSEQ multiplex PCR; TCRdb keeps in-frame clones, though not all of them. In the table there are 44,000 or so clones, around 80% of which are singletons. Per the germline V gene, CDR1 is SNHLY and CDR2 is FYNNEI. The CDR3 consists of 13 residues. V lost 8 bases, J lost 6 bases, and 10 bases stayed unmatched. This clonotype was obtained from an adult who received the MenACWY meningococcal vaccine as a control. The sequencing here drew on peripheral blood, taken 28 days after the second dose of the MenACWY control vaccine. J is TRBJ2-7 and V is TRBV2; 7 bases match TRBD1. The CDR3 spells CASLRDRSSEQYF. In nucleotides, the CDR3 is TGTGCCAGCCTCCGGGACAGATCATCCGAGCAGTACTTC. Variable domain in full (rest from reference TRBV2 and TRBJ2-7): EPEVTQTPSHQVTQMGQEVILRCVPISNHLYFYWYRQILGQKVEFLVSFYNNEISEKSEIFDDQFSVERPDGSNFTLKIRSTKLEDSAMYFCASLRDRSSEQYFGPGTRLTVT.